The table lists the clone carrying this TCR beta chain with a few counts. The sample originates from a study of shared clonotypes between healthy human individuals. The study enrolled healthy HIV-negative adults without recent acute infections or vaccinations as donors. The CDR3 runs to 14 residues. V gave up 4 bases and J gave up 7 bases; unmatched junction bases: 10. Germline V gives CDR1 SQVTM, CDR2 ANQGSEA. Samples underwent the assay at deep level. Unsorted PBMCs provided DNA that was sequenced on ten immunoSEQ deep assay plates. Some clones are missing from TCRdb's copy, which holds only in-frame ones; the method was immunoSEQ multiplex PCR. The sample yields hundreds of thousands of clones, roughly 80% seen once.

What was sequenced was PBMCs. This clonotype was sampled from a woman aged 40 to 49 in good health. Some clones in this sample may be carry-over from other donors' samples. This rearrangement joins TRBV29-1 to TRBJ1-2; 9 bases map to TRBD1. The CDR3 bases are TGCAGCGTTGGTCTTCCGGGACAGGGAGTTGGCTACACCTTC. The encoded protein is CSVGLPGQGVGYTF.